The T cell receptor (beta chain) under discussion was sequenced for a study of blood T cell repertoires in COVID-19. Study in general: The origin of the acute and convalescent COVID-19 samples was the United States, Italy and Spain. Sample material is recorded as cDNA or gDNA derived from T cells, B-cell-depleted T cells, or PBMCs.

Trimming took off 4 bases at V and 4 bases at J, with 13 bases between the two ends. Germline lookup yields CDR1 KGHDR and CDR2 SFDVKD. CDR3 size: 15 residues. Methods used by the authors: Researchers report that nucleated cell counts were estimated from reference gene primer amplification. Generated by immunoSEQ multiplex PCR, the TCRdb table keeps only in-frame clones and is missing some. The V and J calls and clone size are taken from that table; D and trimming were inferred from the DNA. This table holds roughly 280,000 clones, more than 80% found once. Adults between about 18 and 89 years of age took part from 20 to 25 US areas.

The source material was PBMCs or T cells enriched from blood (not recorded which). This TCR was sampled from a woman in her late teens or twenties who had recovered from COVID-19. The V call is TRBV24-1, the J call TRBJ1-3; D perhaps matches TRBD1 (6 bases). In DNA, the CDR3 is TGTGCCACCAGTGACCCCCGGGACAACGGAAACACCATATATTTT. It translates to CATSDPRDNGNTIYF.